The 8 T cell receptor beta chains listed next were all sequenced from one sample in a study of T cell repertoires in cytomegalovirus infection. Using its own MiXCR run on the reads, TCRdb lists one record per CDR3 protein. This sample carries roughly 200,000 distinct CDR3 sequences, about a sixth of them seen once, and the ten largest clones take approximately 25%. The sequencing input was CD8+ T cells from PBMCs. The receptors stem from a human donor in good health (CMV status not recorded). Some clones in this sample may be carry-over from other donors' samples.

In its sample, this clonotype was seen a few times. This rearrangement joins TRBV7-6 to TRBJ2-1, with D maybe TRBD1 (5 bases). Deletions cut 4 bases from V and 6 bases from J, with 10 bases between. The CDR3 spans 13 residues. Germline CDR1 SGHVS, CDR2 FNYEAQ. The CDR3 region is CASSSDSLNEQFF. Written as DNA, the CDR3 is TGTGCCAGCAGCTCCGACAGTCTCAATGAGCAGTTCTTC.

V is TRBV4-1 and J is TRBJ1-2, with D uncertain. Germline loops: CDR1 MGHRA, CDR2 YSYEKL. The V end was cut by 0 bases, the J end by 1 base, with 6 bases between. The CDR3 is 14 amino acids. The CDR3 loop is CASSQESDNYGYTF. The CDR3 bases are TGCGCCAGCAGCCAAGAAAGTGATAACTATGGCTACACCTTC.

This chain joins TRBV24-1 and TRBJ2-7, with D possibly TRBD1 on 6 matching bases. V was cut by 3 bases and J by 0 bases, with 11 bases left in between. CDR1 KGHDR and CDR2 SFDVKD come from the germline V gene. This CDR3 region has 15 residues. This CDR3 is CATSDTTGSSYEQYF. The DNA of the CDR3 is TGTGCCACCAGTGATACCACAGGGAGCTCCTACGAGCAGTACTTC.

This chain joins TRBV9 and TRBJ2-3; no clear D gene. The CDR3 is 12 amino acids. Germline-derived CDR1 and CDR2 are SGDLS and YYNGEE. V was clipped by 4 bases and J by 4 bases, with 7 bases between them. The CDR3 nucleotides are TGTGCCAGCAGCCCTCAGGCAGATACGCAGTATTTT. The encoded protein is CASSPQADTQYF.

The V gene is TRBV27, the J gene TRBJ2-1, with D uncertain. The germline V and J ends were trimmed by 3 bases and 3 bases, with 12 bases remaining between them. CDR3 size: 15 residues. Germline-derived CDR1 and CDR2 are MNHEY and SMNVEV (reference sequence). The CDR3 DNA follows: TGTGCCAGCAGTTTGGCAGGCTCCCTCTACAATGAGCAGTTCTTC. This gives the protein CASSLAGSLYNEQFF.

The V call is TRBV7-8, the J call TRBJ2-1; 8 bases are shared with TRBD2. Unmatched junction bases numbered 10, after V lost 5 bases and J lost 4 bases. CDR1 and CDR2 (germline): SGHVS, FQNEAQ. This CDR3 has 16 amino acids. The CDR3 coding sequence is TGTGCCAGCAGCCAAAACCTAGCGGGCGCATACAATGAGCAGTTCTTC. It translates to CASSQNLAGAYNEQFF.

The V gene is TRBV2, the J gene TRBJ1-5; tentative D call: TRBD1 (6 bases). V lost 1 base, J lost 2 bases, and 9 bases lay in between. There are 15 residues in the CDR3. Germline-derived CDR1 and CDR2 are SNHLY and FYNNEI. CDR3 in DNA: TGTGCCAGCAGTGAAGGGGACAAGGGCAATCAGCCCCAGCATTTT. It yields the protein CASSEGDKGNQPQHF.

This clonotype came up a few times. V gene TRBV7-9 combines with J gene TRBJ1-1; 7 nucleotides agree with TRBD1. Germline V gene lookup returns CDR1 SEHNR and CDR2 FQNEAQ (reference sequence). Germline trimming cut 5 bases from V and 6 bases from J; bases unmatched to any gene: 9. This CDR3 comprises 14 residues. This CDR3 reads CASSDTLGGPEAFF. DNA for the CDR3: TGTGCCAGCAGCGATACGCTAGGGGGCCCTGAAGCTTTCTTT.